The sample holds a few counts of the clone carrying this T cell receptor beta chain. The sample is drawn from a study of T cells after yellow fever vaccination. TCRdb used MiXCR to reprocess the 5' RACE reads, holding one entry per CDR3 protein. The data show about 320,000 distinct CDR3 sequences, with approximately 11% seen just once and 3% to 3.5% held by the top ten. The germline CDR1 and CDR2 sequences are SGHAT and FQNNGV. This CDR3 region has 14 residues. V shed 3 bases and J shed 0 bases, with 5 bases lying between them. The input for sequencing was CD4+ T cells sorted from PBMCs, taken 45 days after the yellow fever booster vaccination. The chain combines TRBV11-2 with TRBJ1-4; unclear D gene. The origin of this receptor is a man aged 18-30 years who received the YFV17D yellow fever vaccine. CDR3 region: CASSFSPTNEKLFF. The DNA of the CDR3 is TGTGCCAGCAGCTTTAGTCCAACTAATGAAAAACTGTTTTTT.